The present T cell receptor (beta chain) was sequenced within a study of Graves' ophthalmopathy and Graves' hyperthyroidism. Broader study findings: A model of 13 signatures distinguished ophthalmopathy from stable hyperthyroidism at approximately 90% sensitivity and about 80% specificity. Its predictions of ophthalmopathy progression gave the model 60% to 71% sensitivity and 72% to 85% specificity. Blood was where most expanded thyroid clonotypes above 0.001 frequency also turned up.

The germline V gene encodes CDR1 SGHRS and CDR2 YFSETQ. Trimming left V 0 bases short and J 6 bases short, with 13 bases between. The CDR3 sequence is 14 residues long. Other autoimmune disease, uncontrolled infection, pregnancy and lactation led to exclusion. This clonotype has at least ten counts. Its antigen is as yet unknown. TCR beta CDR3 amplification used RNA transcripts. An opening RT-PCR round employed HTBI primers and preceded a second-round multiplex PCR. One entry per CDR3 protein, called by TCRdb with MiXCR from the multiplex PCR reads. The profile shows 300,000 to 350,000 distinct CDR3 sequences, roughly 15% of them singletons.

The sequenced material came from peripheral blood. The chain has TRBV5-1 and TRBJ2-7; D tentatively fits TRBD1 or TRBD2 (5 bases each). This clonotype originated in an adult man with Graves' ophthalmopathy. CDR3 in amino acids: CASSLAEGLGEQYF. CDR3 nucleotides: TGCGCCAGCAGCTTGGCCGAGGGGCTCGGCGAGCAGTACTTC.